This T cell receptor beta chain was profiled in a study of cytotoxic CD8 clonotypes in ibrutinib-treated CLL. Background on the study: Samples averaged 255,043 productive templates and just under 95,000 productive rearrangements. Study findings and constraints: Clonality went up at ibrutinib response and then declined back toward baseline at progression. Public clonotypes showed up rarely, and on treatment they shrank or held steady.

Points on this clone: As yet, its antigen is unknown.

From germline, CDR1 is LGHNA and CDR2 YSLEER. The CDR3 runs to 13 residues. Deletions cut 0 bases from V and 8 bases from J, with 8 bases between. Only in-frame clones appear in the TCRdb table, and some are missing; sequencing was by immunoSEQ multiplex PCR. The repertoire holds some 300,000 clones, about 80% seen once, with roughly 7% in the top ten. Sequenced material: PBMCs, taken before ibrutinib treatment. This sequence joins TRBV4-3 and TRBJ2-1; D assignment may be TRBD1 or TRBD2 (6 bases each). This receptor was obtained from a human donor with chronic lymphocytic leukemia. CDR3 sequence (DNA): TGCGCCAGCAGCCAAGACGGGGGCCATGAGCAGTTCTTC. The encoded protein is CASSQDGGHEQFF.